This T cell receptor (beta chain) was profiled in a study of cytomegalovirus exposure and HLA in healthy donors. The study, taken as a whole, reports: According to a later analysis, donors in an Asian-associated ancestry cluster reportedly had fewer N-insertions than the approximately 620-donor mean.

As for this clone: Its antigen remains unidentified.

This CDR3 spans 13 amino acids. Germline values: CDR1 GTSNPN, CDR2 SVGIG (reference sequence). V lost 4 bases and J lost 7; bases outside the gene matches: 9. With 60 Vbeta and 13 Jbeta primers, the PCR was carried out. Some clones are missing from TCRdb's copy, which holds only in-frame ones; the method was immunoSEQ multiplex PCR. This repertoire includes over 100,000 clones. The chain is built from TRBV30 and TRBJ2-5; 7 nucleotides align to TRBD1. This sequence was found in a man younger than 45 in good health and CMV-seronegative. Sequencing was carried out using PBMCs. CDR3 loop: CAWMAGGPSTQYF. The CDR3 DNA is TGTGCCTGGATGGCAGGGGGACCGTCGACCCAGTACTTC.